This TCR beta chain appears in the sequencing data of a study of beta chain features in type 1 diabetes. Study information: The patient and healthy donor groups were comparable for age, gender and cell yields. Study-wide results and limits: In all four CD4+ subsets, TCRB CDR3 length was significantly, moderately reduced in type 1 diabetes.

Expressed TCRB transcripts were sequenced because the entire RNA isolate underwent reverse transcription. Some clones are missing from TCRdb's copy, which holds only in-frame ones; the method was immunoSEQ multiplex PCR. This table holds around 280,000 clones, approximately 16% found once. The table lists this clone with a few counts. Its antigen is not identified. Trimming left V 6 bases short and J 4 bases short, with 17 bases between. The CDR3 consists of 15 residues. Germline V gene lookup returns CDR1 KGHSH and CDR2 LQKENI. CD4+ naive, central memory, regulatory and stem cell-like memory subsets were isolated by sorting on CD45RO/CCR7/CD25/CD127/CD95/CD27.

Sequencing was done on a sample of naive CD4+ T cells from blood. This clonotype was sampled from a man in his late teens or twenties with type 1 diabetes. The J gene is TRBJ2-3, the V gene TRBV18, with no clear D. As DNA, the CDR3 is TGTGCCAGCTCGGTTGTTGGCGGTAGTTCAGATACGCAGTATTTT. It yields the protein CASSVVGGSSDTQYF.